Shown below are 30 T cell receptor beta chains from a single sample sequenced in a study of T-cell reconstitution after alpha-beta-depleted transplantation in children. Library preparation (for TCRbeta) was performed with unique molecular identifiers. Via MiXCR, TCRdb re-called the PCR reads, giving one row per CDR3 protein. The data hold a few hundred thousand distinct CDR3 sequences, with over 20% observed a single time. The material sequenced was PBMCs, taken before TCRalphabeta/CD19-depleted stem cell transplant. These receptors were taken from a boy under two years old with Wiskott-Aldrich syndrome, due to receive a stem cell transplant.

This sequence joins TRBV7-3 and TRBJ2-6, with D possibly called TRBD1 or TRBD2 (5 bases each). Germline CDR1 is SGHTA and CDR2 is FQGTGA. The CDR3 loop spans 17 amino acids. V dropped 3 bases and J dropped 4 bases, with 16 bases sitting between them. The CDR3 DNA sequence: TGTGCCAGCAGCTTCCCCGGGGCGATTAACGGGGCCAACGTCCTGACTTTC. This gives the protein CASSFPGAINGANVLTF. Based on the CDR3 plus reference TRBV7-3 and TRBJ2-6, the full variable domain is GAGVSQTPSNKVTEKGKYVELRCDPISGHTALYWYRQSLGQGPEFLIYFQGTGAADDSGLPNDRFFAVRPEGSVSTLKIQRTERGDSAVYLCASSFPGAINGANVLTFGAGSRLTVL.

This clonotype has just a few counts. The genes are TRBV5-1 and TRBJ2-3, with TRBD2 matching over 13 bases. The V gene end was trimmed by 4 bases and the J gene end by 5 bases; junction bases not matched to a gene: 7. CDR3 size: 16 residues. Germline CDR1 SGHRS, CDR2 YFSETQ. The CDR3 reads CASSRPGLAGLDTQYF. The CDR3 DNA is TGCGCCAGCAGCCGACCGGGACTAGCGGGATTAGATACGCAGTATTTT.

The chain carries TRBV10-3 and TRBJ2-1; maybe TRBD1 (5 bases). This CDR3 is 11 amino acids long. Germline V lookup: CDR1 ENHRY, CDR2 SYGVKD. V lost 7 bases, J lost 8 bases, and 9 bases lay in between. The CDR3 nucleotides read TGTGCCATCATGCAGGGCGATGAGCAGTTCTTC. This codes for CAIMQGDEQFF.

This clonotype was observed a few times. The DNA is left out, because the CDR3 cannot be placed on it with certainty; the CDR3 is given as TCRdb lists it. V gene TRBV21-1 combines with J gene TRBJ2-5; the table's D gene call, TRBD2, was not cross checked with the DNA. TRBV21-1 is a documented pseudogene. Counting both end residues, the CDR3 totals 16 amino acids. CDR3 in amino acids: CASSKVAGGSEETQYF.

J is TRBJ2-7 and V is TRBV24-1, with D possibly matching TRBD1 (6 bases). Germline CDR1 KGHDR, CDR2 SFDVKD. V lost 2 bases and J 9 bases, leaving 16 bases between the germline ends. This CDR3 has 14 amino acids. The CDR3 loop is CATSDSGQIAGQYF. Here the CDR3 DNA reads TGTGCCACCAGTGATTCCGGACAGATCGCTGGGCAGTACTTC.

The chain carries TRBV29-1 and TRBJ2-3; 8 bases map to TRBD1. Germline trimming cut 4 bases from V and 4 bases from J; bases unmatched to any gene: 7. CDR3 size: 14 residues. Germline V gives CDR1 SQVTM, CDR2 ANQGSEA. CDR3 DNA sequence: TGCAGCGTTGGCCGGGACAGGCCTGCAGATACGCAGTATTTT. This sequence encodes CSVGRDRPADTQYF.

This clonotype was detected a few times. CDR3 protein: CASSLVSKYEQYF. CDR3 in DNA: TGCGCCAGCAGCTTGGTTTCGAAGTACGAGCAGTACTTC. The V gene is TRBV5-1, the J gene TRBJ2-7; D remains unclear. The germline V gene encodes CDR1 SGHRS and CDR2 YFSETQ. The CDR3 length is 13 residues. Trimming pared 0 bases from V and 4 bases from J, leaving 8 bases between.

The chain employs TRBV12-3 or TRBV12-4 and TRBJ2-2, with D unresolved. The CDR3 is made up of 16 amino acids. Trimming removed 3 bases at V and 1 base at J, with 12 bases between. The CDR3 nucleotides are TGTGCCAGCAGTTTCGGTTTAGTAGAGAACACCGGGGAGCTGTTTTTT. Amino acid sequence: CASSFGLVENTGELFF.

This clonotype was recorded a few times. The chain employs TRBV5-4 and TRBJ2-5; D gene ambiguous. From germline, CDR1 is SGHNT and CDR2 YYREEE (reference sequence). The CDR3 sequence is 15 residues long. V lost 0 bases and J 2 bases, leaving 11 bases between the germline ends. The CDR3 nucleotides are TGTGCCAGCAGCTTGGCCAGCCGGAGACAAGAGACCCAGTACTTC. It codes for CASSLASRRQETQYF.

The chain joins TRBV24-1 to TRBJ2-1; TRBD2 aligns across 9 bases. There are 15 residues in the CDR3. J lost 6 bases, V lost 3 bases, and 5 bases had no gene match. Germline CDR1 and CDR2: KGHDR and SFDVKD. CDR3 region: CATSDALAGRNEQFF. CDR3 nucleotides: TGTGCCACCAGTGATGCGCTAGCGGGACGCAATGAGCAGTTCTTC.

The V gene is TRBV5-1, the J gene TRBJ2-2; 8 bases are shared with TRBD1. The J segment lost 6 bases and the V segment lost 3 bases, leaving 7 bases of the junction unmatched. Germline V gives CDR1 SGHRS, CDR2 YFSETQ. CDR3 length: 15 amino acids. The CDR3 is CASSSGQEVPGELFF. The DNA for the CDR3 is TGCGCCAGCAGCTCGGGACAGGAGGTGCCCGGGGAGCTGTTTTTT.

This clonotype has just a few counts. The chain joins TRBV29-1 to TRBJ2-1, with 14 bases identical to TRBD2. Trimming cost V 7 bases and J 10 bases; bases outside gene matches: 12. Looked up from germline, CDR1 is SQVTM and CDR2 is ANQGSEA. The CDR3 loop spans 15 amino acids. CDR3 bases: TGCAGCGGCGTCCCGGGACTAGCGGGAGTTGGGGAGCAGTTCTTC. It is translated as CSGVPGLAGVGEQFF.

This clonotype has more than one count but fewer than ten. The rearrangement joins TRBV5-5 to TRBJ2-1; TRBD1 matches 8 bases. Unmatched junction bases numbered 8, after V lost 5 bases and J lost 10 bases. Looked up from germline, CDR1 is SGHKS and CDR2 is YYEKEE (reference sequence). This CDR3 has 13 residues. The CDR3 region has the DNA TGTGCCAGCAGTCGCGGACAGGGCTACGAGCAGTTCTTC. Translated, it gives CASSRGQGYEQFF.

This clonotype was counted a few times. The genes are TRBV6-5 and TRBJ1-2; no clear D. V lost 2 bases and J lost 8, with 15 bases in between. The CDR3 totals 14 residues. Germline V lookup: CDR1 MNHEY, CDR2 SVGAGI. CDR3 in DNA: TGTGCCAGCAGTTACACCAGACTTGGAAGAGGCTACACCTTC. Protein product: CASSYTRLGRGYTF.

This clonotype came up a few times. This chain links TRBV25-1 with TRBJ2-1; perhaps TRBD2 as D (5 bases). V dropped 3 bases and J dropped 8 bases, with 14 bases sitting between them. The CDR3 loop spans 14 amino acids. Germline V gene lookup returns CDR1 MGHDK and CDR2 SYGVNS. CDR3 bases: TGTGCCAGCAGTGATGTCGGGGTACGGGATGAGCAGTTCTTC. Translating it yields CASSDVGVRDEQFF.

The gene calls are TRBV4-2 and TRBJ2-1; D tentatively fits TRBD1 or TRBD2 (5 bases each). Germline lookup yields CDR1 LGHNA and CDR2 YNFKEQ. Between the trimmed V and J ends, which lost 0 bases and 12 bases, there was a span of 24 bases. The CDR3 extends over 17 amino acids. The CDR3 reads CASSQDGAGLPSSGQFF. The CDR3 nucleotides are TGTGCCAGCAGCCAAGATGGGGCTGGACTCCCTTCCTCTGGGCAGTTCTTC.

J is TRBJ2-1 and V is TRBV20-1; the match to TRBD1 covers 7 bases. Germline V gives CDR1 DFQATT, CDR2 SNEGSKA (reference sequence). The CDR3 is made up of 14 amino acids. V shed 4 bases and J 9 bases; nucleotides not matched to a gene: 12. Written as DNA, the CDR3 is TGCAGTGCTATCAAGGGGGCCTCAACGGGTGAGCAGTTCTTC. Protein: CSAIKGASTGEQFF.

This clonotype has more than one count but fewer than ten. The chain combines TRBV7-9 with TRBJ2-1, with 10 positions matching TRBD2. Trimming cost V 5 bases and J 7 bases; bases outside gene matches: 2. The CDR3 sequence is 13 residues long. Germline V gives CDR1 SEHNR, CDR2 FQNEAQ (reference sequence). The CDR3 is CASSPSGSNEQFF. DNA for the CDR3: TGTGCCAGCAGCCCTAGCGGGAGTAATGAGCAGTTCTTC.

CDR3 DNA: TGCGCCAGCAGCCAAGATCGAGTAGGGCTAGCGGGAGGCGAGCAGTTCTTC. It encodes CASSQDRVGLAGGEQFF. The chain uses TRBV4-1 and TRBJ2-1; TRBD2 matches 11 bases. The CDR3 has 17 amino acids. Germline CDR1 and CDR2: MGHRA and YSYEKL. J gave up 10 bases and V 0 bases, and 11 bases lay outside the gene matches.

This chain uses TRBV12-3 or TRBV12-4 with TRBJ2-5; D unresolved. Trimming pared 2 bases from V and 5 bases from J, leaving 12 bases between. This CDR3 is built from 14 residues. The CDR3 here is CASSLSLSWETQYF. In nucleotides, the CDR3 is TGTGCCAGCAGTTTATCCCTTTCTTGGGAGACCCAGTACTTC.

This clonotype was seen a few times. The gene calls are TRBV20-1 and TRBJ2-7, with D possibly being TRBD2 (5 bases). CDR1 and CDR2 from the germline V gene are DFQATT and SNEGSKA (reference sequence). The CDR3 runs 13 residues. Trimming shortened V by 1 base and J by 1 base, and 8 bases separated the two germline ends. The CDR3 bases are TGCAGTGCTAGAGCGGGAAATTCCTACGAGCAGTACTTC. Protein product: CSARAGNSYEQYF.

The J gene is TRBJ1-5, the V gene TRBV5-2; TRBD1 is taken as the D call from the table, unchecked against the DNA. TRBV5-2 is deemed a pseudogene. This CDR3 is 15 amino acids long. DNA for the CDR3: TGTGCCAGCAGCACCAGGACAGGTTTCAATCAGCCCCAGCATTTT. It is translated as CASSTRTGFNQPQHF.

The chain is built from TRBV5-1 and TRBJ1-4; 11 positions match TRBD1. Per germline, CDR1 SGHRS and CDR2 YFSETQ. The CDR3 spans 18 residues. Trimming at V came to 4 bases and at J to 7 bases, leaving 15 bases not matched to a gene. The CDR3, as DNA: TGCGCCAGCAGCCCCGGGACAGGGGGAGTACCAACCCGTGAAAAACTGTTTTTT. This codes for CASSPGTGGVPTREKLFF.

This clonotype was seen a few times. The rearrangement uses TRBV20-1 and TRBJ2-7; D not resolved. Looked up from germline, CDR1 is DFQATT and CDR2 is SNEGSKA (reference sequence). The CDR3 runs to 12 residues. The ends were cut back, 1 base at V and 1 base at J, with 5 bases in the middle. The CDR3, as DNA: TGCAGTGCTAGAGGTGCTTCCTACGAGCAGTACTTC. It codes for CSARGASYEQYF.

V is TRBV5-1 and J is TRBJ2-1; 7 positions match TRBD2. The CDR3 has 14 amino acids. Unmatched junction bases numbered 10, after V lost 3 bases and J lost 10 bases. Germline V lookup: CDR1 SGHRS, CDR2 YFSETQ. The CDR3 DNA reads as TGCGCCAGCAGCTCCGGGACTATAGACTACGAGCAGTTCTTC. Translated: CASSSGTIDYEQFF.

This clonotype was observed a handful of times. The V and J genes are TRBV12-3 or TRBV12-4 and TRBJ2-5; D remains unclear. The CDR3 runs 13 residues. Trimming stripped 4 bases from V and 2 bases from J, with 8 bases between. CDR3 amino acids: CASSYGRQETQYF. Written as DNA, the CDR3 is TGTGCCAGCAGTTACGGACGACAAGAGACCCAGTACTTC.

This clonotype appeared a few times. CDR3 amino acids: CASRAQSSYNEQFF. The CDR3 DNA is TGTGCCAGCAGAGCTCAGAGCTCCTACAATGAGCAGTTCTTC. The gene calls are TRBV27 and TRBJ2-1; the D is unclear. The V end was cut by 6 bases, the J end by 0 bases, with 9 bases between. Germline CDR1 reads MNHEY; CDR2 reads SMNVEV (reference sequence). The CDR3 length is 14 residues.

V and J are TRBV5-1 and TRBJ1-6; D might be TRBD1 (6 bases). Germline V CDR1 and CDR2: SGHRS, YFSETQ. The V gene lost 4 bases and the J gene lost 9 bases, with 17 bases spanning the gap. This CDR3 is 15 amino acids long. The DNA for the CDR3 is TGCGCCAGCAGCCCAGAGGGGGGCGAAAGTTCACCCCTCCACTTT. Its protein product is CASSPEGGESSPLHF.

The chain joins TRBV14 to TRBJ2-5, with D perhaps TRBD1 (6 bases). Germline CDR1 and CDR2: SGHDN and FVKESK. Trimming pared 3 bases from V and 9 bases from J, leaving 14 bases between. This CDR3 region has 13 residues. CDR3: CASSQGHRQPQYF. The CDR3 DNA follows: TGTGCCAGCAGCCAGGGACACCGTCAACCCCAGTACTTC.

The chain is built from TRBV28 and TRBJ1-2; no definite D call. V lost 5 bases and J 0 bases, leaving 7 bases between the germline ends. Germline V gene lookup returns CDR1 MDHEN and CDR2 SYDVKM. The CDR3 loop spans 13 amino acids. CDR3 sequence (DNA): TGTGCCAGCAGTCCTGCCCCTAACTATGGCTACACCTTC. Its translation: CASSPAPNYGYTF.